These T cell receptor beta chains were read from a single sample in a study of chemoradiotherapy in HPV16-positive cancers. Sequencing was performed with immunoSEQ multiplex PCR; in TCRdb, only in-frame clones are kept and a portion is missing. This sample yields around 30,000 clones, of which 80% to 90% are seen a single time; around 3.1% belongs to the top ten. Sample: blood, taken from a patient who underwent chemoradiotherapy. The receptors were gathered from a human donor with HPV-associated anogenital cancer. CDR3s include the opening cysteine and the closing phenylalanine or tryptophan. A D gene is named only where the DNA matches it firmly. Size is omitted from some rows. Given values are once, few, many or a class for expanded clones.

V gene,J gene,clone size,D gene,CDR3 protein,CDR3 DNA
TRBV5-1,TRBJ2-2,-,-,CASSSGGLTTGELFF,TGCGCCAGCAGCTCTGGCGGGCTAACAACCGGGGAGCTGTTTTTT
TRBV30,TRBJ1-1,-,-,CAWSTVTTEAFF,TGTGCCTGGAGTACTGTGACGACTGAAGCTTTCTTT
TRBV19,TRBJ2-1,-,TRBD1,CASSIGQGTYNEQFF,TGTGCCAGTAGTATCGGACAGGGCACCTACAATGAGCAGTTCTTC
TRBV4-3,TRBJ2-2,-,-,CASSQLGGTGELFF,TGCGCCAGCAGCCAATTAGGGGGCACCGGGGAGCTGTTTTTT
TRBV15,TRBJ1-4,-,-,CATSRDQKGNEKLFF,TGTGCCACCAGCAGAGATCAAAAAGGGAATGAAAAACTGTTTTTT
TRBV19,TRBJ2-7,-,TRBD1,CASPDRGPEQYF,TGTGCCAGTCCTGACAGGGGGCCCGAGCAGTACTTC
TRBV6-6,TRBJ2-7,-,TRBD1,CASKDRTYEQYF,TGTGCCAGCAAGGACAGGACCTACGAGCAGTACTTC
TRBV12-5,TRBJ1-2,once,-,CASGLVQLSRYTF,TGTGCTAGTGGTTTGGTACAGTTAAGCCGCTACACCTTC
TRBV6-5,TRBJ2-7,-,TRBD1,CASSRQGEQYF,TGTGCCAGCAGCCGACAGGGGGAGCAGTACTTC
TRBV5-1,TRBJ2-5,once,TRBD1,CASSDQTGPQETQYF,TGCGCCAGCAGCGATCAGACAGGGCCGCAAGAGACCCAGTACTTC
TRBV6-6,TRBJ2-1,-,TRBD2,CASQSGGGLSNEQFF,TGTGCCTCCCAGTCGGGGGGGGGTCTGAGCAATGAGCAGTTCTTC
TRBV4-3,TRBJ2-7,-,-,CASSQLQGGSYEQYF,TGCGCCAGCAGCCAACTTCAGGGGGGATCCTACGAGCAGTACTTC
TRBV6-4,TRBJ2-7,-,TRBD1,CASSPQGTGGSEQYF,TGTGCCAGCAGTCCCCAAGGGACAGGGGGCTCCGAGCAGTACTTC